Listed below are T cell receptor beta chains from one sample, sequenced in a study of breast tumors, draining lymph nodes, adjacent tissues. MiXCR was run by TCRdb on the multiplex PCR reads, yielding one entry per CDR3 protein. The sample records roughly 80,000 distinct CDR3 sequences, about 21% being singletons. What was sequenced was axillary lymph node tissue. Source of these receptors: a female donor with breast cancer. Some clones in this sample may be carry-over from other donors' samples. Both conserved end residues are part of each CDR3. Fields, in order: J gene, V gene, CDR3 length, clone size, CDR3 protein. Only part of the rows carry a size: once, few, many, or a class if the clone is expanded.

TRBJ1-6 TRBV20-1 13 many CSARLQGGSPLHF
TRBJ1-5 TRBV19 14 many CASSIAGGNQPQHF
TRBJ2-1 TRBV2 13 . CASGTDSCNEQFF
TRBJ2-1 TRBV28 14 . CASNWGGAYNEQFF
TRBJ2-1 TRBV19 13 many CASKSGNTNEQFF
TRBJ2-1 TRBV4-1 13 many CASSHLAANEQFF
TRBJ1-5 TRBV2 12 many CASSESNQPQHF
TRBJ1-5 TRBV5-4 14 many CASSLQGPNQPQHF
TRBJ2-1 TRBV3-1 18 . CASSQEGTRREKGNEQFF
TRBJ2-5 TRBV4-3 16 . CASSPGRPALGGTQYF
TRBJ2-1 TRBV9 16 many CASSLGGASGTHEQFF
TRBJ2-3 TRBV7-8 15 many CASSLGTGGPDTQYF
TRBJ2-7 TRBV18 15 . CASSPPSAGRYEQYF
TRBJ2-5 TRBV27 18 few CASSPGLAGARGRETQYF
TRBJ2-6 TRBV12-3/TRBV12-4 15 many CASRQVLSGANVLTF
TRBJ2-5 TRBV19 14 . CASNVGLAEETQYF
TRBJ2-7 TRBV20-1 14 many CSASSGRSGVEQYF
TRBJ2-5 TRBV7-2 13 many CASSFGGRETQYF
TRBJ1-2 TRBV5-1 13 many CASSSDASYGYTF
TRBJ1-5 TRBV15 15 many CATSRDGQSNQPQHF
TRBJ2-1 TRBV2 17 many CASSELAGRRTYNEQFF
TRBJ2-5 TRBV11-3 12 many CASSSRGETQYF
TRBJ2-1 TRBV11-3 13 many CASGTDSYNEQFF
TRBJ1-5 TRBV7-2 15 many CASSLVGNSNQPQHF
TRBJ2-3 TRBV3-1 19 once CASSQDGTSGRASTDTQYF
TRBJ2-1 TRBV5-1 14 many CASSLGQVYNEQFF
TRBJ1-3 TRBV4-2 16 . CASSQYTQGVGNTIYF
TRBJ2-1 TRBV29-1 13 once CSVGDRDYDGQFF
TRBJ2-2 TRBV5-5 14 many CASSSLVSTGELFF
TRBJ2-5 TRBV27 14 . CASCTGGTQETQYF
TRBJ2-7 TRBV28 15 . CASGRAPGQGHEQYF
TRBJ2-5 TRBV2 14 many CASCRDTNTETQYF
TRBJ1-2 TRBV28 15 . CASRGGGRANYGYTF
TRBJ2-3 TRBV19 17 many CASIPTAGALYTDTQYF
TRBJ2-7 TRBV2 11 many CAIVTGYEQYF
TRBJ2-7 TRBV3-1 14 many CASSLIAGASEQYF
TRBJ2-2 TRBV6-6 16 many CASSRKGLVRAGELFF
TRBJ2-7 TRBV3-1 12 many CASSRENYEQYF
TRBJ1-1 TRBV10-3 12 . CASSAENTEAFF
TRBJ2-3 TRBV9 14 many CASSVKVSTDTQYF
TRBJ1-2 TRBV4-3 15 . CASSRTMDSRDGYTF
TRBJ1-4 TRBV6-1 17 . CASSEQGLPRRGEKLFF
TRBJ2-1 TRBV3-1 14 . CASSSRSGRNEQFF
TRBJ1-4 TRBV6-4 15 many CASKTLYRGYEKLFF
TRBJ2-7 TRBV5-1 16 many CASSPGGTSGAYEQYF
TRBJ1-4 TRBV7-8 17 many CASSQVPPGQGNEKLFF
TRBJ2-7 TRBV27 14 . CASSPLDRANEQYF
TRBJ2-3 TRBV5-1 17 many CASSFGSGSMGTDTQYF
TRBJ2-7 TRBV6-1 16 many CASSEYGGDFSYEQYF